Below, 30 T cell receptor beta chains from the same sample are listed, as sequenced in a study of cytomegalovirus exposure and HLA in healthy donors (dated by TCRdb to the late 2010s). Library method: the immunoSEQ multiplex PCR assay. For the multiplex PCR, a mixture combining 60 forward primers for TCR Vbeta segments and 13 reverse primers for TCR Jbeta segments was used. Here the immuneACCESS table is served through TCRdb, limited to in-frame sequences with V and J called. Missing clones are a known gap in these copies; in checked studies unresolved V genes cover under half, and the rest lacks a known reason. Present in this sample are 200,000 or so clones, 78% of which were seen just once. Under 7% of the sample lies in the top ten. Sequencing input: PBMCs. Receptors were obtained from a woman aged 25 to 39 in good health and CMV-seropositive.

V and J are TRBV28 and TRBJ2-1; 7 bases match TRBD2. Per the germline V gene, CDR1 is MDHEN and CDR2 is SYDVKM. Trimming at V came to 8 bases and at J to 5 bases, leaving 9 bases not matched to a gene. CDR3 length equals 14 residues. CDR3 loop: CASASGGINNEQFF. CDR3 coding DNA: TGTGCCAGCGCCTCGGGGGGAATAAACAATGAGCAGTTCTTC.

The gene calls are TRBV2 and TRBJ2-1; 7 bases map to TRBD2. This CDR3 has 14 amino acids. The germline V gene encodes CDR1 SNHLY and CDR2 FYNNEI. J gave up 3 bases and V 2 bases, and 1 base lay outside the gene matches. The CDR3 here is CASSELAVYNEQFF. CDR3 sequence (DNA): TGTGCCAGCAGTGAACTAGCGGTCTACAATGAGCAGTTCTTC.

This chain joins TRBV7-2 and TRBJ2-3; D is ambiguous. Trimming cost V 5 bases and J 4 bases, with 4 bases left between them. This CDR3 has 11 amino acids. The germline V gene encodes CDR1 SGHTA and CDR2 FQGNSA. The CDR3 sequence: CASSAADTQYF. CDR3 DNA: TGTGCCAGCAGCGCGGCAGATACGCAGTATTTT.

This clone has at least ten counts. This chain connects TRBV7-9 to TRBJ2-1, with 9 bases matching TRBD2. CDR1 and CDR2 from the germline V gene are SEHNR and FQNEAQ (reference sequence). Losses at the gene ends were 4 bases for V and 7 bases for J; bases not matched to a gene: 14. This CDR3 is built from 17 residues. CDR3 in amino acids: CASSSPPASGTRNEQFF. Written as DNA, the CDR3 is TGTGCCAGCAGCTCACCACCGGCTAGCGGGACTCGGAATGAGCAGTTCTTC.

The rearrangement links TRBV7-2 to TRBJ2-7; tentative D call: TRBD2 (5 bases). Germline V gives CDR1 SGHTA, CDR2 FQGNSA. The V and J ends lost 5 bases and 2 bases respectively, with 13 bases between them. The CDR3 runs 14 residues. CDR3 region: CASSPVGRAYEQYF. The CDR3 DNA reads TGTGCCAGCAGCCCGGTAGGGAGAGCCTACGAGCAGTACTTC.

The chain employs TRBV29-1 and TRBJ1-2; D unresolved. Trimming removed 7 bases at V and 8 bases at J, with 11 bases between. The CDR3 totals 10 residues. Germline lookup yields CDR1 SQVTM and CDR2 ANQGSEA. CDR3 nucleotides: TGCAGCGCGGGTTTTGAGGGCTACACCTTC. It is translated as CSAGFEGYTF.

CDR3: CASSQATGNYGYTF. The CDR3 DNA reads TGTGCCAGCAGCCAAGCTACAGGGAATTATGGCTACACCTTC. The rearrangement links TRBV4-2 to TRBJ1-2; perhaps TRBD1 as D (6 bases). The CDR3 is made up of 14 amino acids. The germline V and J ends were trimmed by 1 base and 5 bases, with 11 bases remaining between them. From germline, CDR1 is LGHNA and CDR2 YNFKEQ.

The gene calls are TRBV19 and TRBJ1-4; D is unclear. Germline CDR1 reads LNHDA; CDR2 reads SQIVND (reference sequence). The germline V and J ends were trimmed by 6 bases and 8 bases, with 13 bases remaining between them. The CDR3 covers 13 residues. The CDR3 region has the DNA TGTGCCAGTAGAAGCTCGGCCGGGGAAAAACTGTTTTTT. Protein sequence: CASRSSAGEKLFF. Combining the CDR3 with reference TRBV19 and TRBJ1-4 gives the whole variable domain DGGITQSPKYLFRKEGQNVTLSCEQNLNHDAMYWYRQDPGQGLRLIYYSQIVNDFQKGDIAEGYSVSREKKESFPLTVTSAQKNPTAFYLCASRSSAGEKLFFGSGTQLSVL.

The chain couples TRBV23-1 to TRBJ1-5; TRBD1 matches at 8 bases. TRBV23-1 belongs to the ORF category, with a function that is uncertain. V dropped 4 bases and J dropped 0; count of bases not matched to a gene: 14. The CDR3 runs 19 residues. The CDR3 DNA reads TGCGCCAGCAGTCCCGCGGACAGGGAGCAACCAACTAGCAATCAGCCCCAGCATTTT. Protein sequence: CASSPADREQPTSNQPQHF.

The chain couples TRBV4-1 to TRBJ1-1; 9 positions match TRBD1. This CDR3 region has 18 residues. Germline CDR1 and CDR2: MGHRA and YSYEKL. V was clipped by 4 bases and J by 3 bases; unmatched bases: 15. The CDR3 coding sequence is TGCGCCAGCAGCCTATTTGGACAGGGGTTGGGCAGTGACACTGAAGCTTTCTTT. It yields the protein CASSLFGQGLGSDTEAFF.

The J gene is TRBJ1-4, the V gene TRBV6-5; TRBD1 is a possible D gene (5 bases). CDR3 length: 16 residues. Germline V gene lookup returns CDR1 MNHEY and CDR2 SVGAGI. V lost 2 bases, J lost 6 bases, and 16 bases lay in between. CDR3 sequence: CASSYGAGDFHEKLFF. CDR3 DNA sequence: TGTGCCAGCAGTTACGGGGCTGGGGACTTCCATGAAAAACTGTTTTTT.

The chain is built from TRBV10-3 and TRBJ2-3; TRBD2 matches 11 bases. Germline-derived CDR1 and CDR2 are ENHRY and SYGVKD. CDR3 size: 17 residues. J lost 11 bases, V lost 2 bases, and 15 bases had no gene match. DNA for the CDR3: TGTGCCATCAGTGAGAAGGGACTAGCGGTCCCAGGCGAGGGGCAGTATTTT. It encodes CAISEKGLAVPGEGQYF.

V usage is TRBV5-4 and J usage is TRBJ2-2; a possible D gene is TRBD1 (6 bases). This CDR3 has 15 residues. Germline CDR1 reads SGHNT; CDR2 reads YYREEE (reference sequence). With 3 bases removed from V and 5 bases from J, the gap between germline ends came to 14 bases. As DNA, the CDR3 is TGTGCCAGCAGCTCCCCAGGGGCTGGGACCGGGGAGCTGTTTTTT. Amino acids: CASSSPGAGTGELFF.

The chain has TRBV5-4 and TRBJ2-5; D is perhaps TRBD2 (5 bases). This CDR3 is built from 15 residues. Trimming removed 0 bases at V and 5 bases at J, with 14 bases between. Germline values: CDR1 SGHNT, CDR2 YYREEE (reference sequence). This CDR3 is CASSLERATSETQYF. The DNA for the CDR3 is TGTGCCAGCAGCTTGGAGAGGGCTACCTCCGAGACCCAGTACTTC.

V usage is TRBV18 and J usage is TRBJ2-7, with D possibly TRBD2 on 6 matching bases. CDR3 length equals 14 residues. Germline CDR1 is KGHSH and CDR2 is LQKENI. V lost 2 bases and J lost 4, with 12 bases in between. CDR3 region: CASSPRAAGYEQYF. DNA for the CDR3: TGTGCCAGCTCACCAAGGGCTGCGGGATACGAGCAGTACTTC.

The CDR3, as DNA: TGTGCCAGCACCCCGACGGGTCTTAACACTGAAGCTTTCTTT. This gives the protein CASTPTGLNTEAFF. The gene calls are TRBV11-2 and TRBJ1-1; the D is unclear. The CDR3 extends over 14 amino acids. Germline values: CDR1 SGHAT, CDR2 FQNNGV. V was trimmed by 7 bases and J by 2 bases, leaving 14 bases between them.

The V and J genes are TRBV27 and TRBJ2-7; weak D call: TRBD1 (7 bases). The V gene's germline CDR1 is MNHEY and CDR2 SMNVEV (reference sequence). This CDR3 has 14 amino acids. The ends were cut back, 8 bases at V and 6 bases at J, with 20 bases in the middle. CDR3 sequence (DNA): TGTGCCAGCCGGAAGGCGGGGCAGGGGGGCGAGCAGTACTTC. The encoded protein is CASRKAGQGGEQYF.

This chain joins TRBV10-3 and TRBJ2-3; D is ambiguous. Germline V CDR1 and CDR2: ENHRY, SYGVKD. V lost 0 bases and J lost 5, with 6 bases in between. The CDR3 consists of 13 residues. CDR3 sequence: CAISESPLDTQYF. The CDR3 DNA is TGTGCCATCAGTGAGTCCCCCCTAGATACGCAGTATTTT.

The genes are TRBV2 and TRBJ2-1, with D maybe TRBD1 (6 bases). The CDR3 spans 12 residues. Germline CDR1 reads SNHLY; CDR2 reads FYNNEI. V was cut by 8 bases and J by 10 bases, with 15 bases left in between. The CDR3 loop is CASEGRGPEQFF. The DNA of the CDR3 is TGTGCCAGCGAAGGCAGGGGACCGGAGCAGTTCTTC.

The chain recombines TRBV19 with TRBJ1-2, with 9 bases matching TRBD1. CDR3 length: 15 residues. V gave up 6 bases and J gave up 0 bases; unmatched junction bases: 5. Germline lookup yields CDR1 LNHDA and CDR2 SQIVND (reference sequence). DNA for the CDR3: TGTGCCAGTAGGGGGGACAGGGAATCTAACTATGGCTACACCTTC. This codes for CASRGDRESNYGYTF.

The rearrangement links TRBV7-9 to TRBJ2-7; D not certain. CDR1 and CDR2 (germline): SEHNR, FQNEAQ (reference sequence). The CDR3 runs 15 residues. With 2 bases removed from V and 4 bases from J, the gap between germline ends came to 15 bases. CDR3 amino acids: CASSLNSGFGYEQYF. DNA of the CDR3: TGTGCCAGCAGCTTAAATTCAGGTTTTGGGTACGAGCAGTACTTC.

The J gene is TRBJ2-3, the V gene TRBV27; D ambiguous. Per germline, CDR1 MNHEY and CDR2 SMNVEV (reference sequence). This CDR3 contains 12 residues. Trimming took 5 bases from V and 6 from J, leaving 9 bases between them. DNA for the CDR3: TGTGCCAGCAGTCTCCCGGGTGATACGCAGTATTTT. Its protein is CASSLPGDTQYF.

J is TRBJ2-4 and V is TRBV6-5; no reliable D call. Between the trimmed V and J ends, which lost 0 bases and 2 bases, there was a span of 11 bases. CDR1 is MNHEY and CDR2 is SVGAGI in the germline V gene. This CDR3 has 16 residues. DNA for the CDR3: TGTGCCAGCAGTTACTCGTCAGGATGGTCCAAAAACATTCAGTACTTC. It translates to CASSYSSGWSKNIQYF.

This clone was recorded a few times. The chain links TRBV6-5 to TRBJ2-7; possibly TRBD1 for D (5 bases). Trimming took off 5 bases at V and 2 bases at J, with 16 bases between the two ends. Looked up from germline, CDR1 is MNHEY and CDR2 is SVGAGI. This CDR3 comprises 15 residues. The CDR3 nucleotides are TGTGCCAGCAGTGGACGTGGCGGACAAACCTACGAGCAGTACTTC. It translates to CASSGRGGQTYEQYF.

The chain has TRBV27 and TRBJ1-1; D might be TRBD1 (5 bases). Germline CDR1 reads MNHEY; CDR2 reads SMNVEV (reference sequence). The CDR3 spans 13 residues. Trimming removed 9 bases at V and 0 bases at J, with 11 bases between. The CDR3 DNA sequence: TGTGCCAGTCGGGGGGGTTTGAACACTGAAGCTTTCTTT. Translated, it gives CASRGGLNTEAFF.

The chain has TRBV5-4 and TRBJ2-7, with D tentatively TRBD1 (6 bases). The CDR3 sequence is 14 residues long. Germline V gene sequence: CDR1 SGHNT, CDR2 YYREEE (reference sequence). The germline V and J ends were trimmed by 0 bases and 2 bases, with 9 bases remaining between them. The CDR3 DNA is TGTGCCAGCAGCTTGGGAGGGGGTCCCTACGAGCAGTACTTC. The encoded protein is CASSLGGGPYEQYF.

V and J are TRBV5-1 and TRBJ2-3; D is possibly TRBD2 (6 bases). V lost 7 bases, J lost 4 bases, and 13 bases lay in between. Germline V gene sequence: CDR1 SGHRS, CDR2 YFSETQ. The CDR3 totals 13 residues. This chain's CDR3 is CASWGVNADTQYF. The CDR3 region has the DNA TGCGCCAGCTGGGGGGTTAATGCAGATACGCAGTATTTT.

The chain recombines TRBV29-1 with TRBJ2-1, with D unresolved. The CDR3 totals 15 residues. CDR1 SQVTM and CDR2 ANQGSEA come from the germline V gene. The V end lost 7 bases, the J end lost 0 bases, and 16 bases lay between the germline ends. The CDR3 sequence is CSATPTGGSYNEQFF. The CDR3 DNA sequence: TGCAGCGCAACACCGACTGGCGGCTCCTACAATGAGCAGTTCTTC.

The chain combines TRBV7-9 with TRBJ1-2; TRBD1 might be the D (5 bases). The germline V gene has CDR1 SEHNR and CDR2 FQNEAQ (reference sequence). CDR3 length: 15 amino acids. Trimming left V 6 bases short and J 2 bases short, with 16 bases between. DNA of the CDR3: TGTGCCAGCAGACATCGACAGATTCACAACTATGGCTACACCTTC. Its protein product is CASRHRQIHNYGYTF.

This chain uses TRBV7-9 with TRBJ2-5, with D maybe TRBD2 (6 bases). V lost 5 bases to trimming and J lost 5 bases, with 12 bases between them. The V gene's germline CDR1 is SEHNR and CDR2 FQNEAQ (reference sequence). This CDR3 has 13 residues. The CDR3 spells CASSPGLFETQYF. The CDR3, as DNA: TGTGCCAGCAGCCCAGGACTATTCGAGACCCAGTACTTC.